The 2 T cell receptor beta chains in this list originate from one sample, sequenced in a study of metastatic and nonmetastatic thyroid tumors. Every patient underwent thyroid surgery untreated. TCRdb reanalyzed the PCR reads with MiXCR. The sample carries more than 40,000 clones, around 24% recorded once. The specimen was tumor tissue. These receptors all come from a female donor with papillary thyroid cancer or a benign thyroid nodule (not recorded which). Some clones in this sample may be carry-over from other donors' samples.

A single count supports this clone. V gene TRBV20-1 combines with J gene TRBJ2-3; D is unclear. CDR3 length: 13 residues. The germline V gene has CDR1 DFQATT and CDR2 SNEGSKA (reference sequence). Trimming left V 6 bases short and J 5 bases short, with 15 bases between. In nucleotides, the CDR3 is TGCAGTGCAAACCCTGACGCAGGAGATACGCAGTATTTT. Residues: CSANPDAGDTQYF.

Points on this clone: Being one base from a much bigger clone, this may be a read error. The V gene is TRBV7-6, the J gene TRBJ2-5; no firm D call. Looked up from germline, CDR1 is SGHVS and CDR2 is FNYEAQ. The CDR3 is made up of 13 amino acids. The CDR3 region is CASSLATQETRYF. The DNA for the CDR3 is TGTGCCAGCAGCTTAGCTACACAAGAGACCCGGTACTTC. Full variable domain (rest looked up from reference TRBV7-6 and TRBJ2-5): GAGVSQSPRYKVTKRGQDVALRCDPISGHVSLYWYRQALGQGPEFLTYFNYEAQQDKSGLPNDRFSAERPEGSISTLTIQRTEQRDSAMYRCASSLATQETRYFGPGTRLLVL.